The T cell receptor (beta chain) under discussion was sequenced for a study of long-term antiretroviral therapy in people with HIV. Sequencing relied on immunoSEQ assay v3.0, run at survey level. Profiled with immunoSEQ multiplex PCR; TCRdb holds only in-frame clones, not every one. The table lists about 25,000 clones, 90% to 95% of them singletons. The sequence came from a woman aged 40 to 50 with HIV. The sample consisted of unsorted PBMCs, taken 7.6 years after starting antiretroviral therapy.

Here the CDR3 reads CAISESARGSPLHF. CDR3 DNA: TGTGCCATCAGTGAGTCGGCCAGGGGTTCACCCCTCCACTTT. This chain links TRBV10-3 with TRBJ1-6, with D possibly being TRBD1 (6 bases). Germline values: CDR1 ENHRY, CDR2 SYGVKD. V was pared by 0 bases and J by 9 bases, with 9 bases between. The CDR3 covers 14 residues.